This TCR beta chain is from a study of CD8+ T cells in alopecia areata. Study-level background: Severity in treated patients was scored by percentage of scalp area affected.

Study-level points and caveats: Clarity of TCR sharing across patients fell short of that in mice, possibly HLA-related. Among the top 100, expanded CD8+ clones, as well as scalp clonality, were significantly decreased by tofacitinib. Especially in alopecia totalis/universalis, lesional scalp showed greater clonality than normal scalp did.

From germline, CDR1 is GTSNPN and CDR2 SVGIG (reference sequence). Between the trimmed V and J ends, which lost 5 bases and 0 bases, there was a span of 14 bases. The CDR3 has 15 residues. Regarding this clone: Its target is unknown.

Sample treatment: oral pan-JAK inhibitor, 5-10 mg twice daily. In each case, RNA was isolated and then reverse transcribed into cDNA as the sequencing template. This table comes from immunoSEQ multiplex PCR, and its TCRdb copy is limited to in-frame clones, with some not included. The table shows 150,000 to 200,000 clones, with roughly 50% occurring only once. The sequences come from CD4+ T cells sorted from blood, collected at approximately week 56, from a patient treated with tofacitinib. The chain carries TRBV30 and TRBJ1-3, with TRBD1 as a possible D gene (6 bases). The source of this sequence is a human donor with alopecia areata. Here the CDR3 reads CAWLEGGISGNTIYF. Here the CDR3 DNA reads TGTGCCTGGTTAGAGGGGGGCATCTCTGGAAACACCATATATTTT.